These 20 T cell receptor beta chains were all obtained from the same sample, sequenced in a study of human T cells and chemical hapten exposure (dated by TCRdb to the early 2020s). Library creation used RACE. TCRdb records NextSeq 500 as the sequencer. TCRdb reprocessed the public reads (quality trimming at Q25 with fastp, clone calling with MiXCR) and kept in-frame beta chains. Each CDR3 protein gets just one entry, which takes the most common genes and DNA from the rows behind it. The sample table lists around 340,000 distinct CDR3 sequences, under 8% of them with a count of one. The top ten clonotypes cover about 8% of the sample. Interpreted using the paper, the time point label stands for: patch test 1, 2 weeks after DPC sensitization. The treatment or condition label here, explained by the study, means: therapeutic diphenylcyclopropenone sensitization with weekly scalp DPC. Material: whole blood, obtained in connection with sensitization to the hapten diphenylcyclopropenone (DPC). The receptors here all came from a young woman with alopecia areata. Some clones in this sample may be carry-over from other donors' samples.

This chain links TRBV12-5 with TRBJ1-1; weak D call: TRBD1 (5 bases). The CDR3 covers 14 residues. Per germline, CDR1 LGHNT and CDR2 FRNRAP. V gave up 4 bases and J gave up 5 bases, with 14 bases separating them. The CDR3 here is CASGSRGPKTEAFF. In nucleotides, the CDR3 is TGTGCTAGTGGTTCCCGGGGCCCCAAAACTGAAGCTTTCTTT.

The chain employs TRBV20-1 and TRBJ2-3, with 7 nucleotides matching TRBD1. V trimming: 3 bases; J trimming: 5 bases; junction bases outside the gene matches: 11. The CDR3 totals 15 residues. The germline V gene has CDR1 DFQATT and CDR2 SNEGSKA (reference sequence). As DNA, the CDR3 is TGCAGTGCTAGTTCGGAGACAGGGAGAATAGATACGCAGTATTTT. Residues: CSASSETGRIDTQYF.

The chain couples TRBV9 to TRBJ2-3, with 8 bases that match TRBD2. This CDR3 region has 16 residues. The V gene's germline CDR1 is SGDLS and CDR2 YYNGEE. J gave up 0 bases and V 4 bases, and 7 bases lay outside the gene matches. The DNA for the CDR3 is TGTGCCAGCAGCTTACTAGCGGTGGCTAGCACAGATACGCAGTATTTT. The encoded protein is CASSLLAVASTDTQYF.

The J gene is TRBJ1-5, the V gene TRBV7-2; 7 bases are a match to TRBD1. Germline V gene sequence: CDR1 SGHTA, CDR2 FQGNSA. The CDR3 loop spans 13 amino acids. The J segment lost 7 bases and the V segment lost 4 bases, leaving 4 bases of the junction unmatched. As DNA, the CDR3 is TGTGCCAGCAGCTCGACAGGGATCCAGCCCCAGCATTTT. Amino acids: CASSSTGIQPQHF.

The rearrangement uses TRBV29-1 and TRBJ1-1, with D unresolved. Between the trimmed V and J ends, which lost 8 bases and 2 bases, there was a span of 12 bases. This CDR3 is built from 12 residues. CDR1 and CDR2 from the germline V gene are SQVTM and ANQGSEA. This CDR3 reads CSTMRVNTEAFF. The CDR3 nucleotides read TGCAGCACCATGAGGGTTAACACTGAAGCTTTCTTT.

This clonotype has just a few counts. V is TRBV6-2 or TRBV6-3 and J is TRBJ2-5, with D perhaps being TRBD1 or TRBD2 (5 bases each). This CDR3 is 13 amino acids long. The germline V gene encodes CDR1 MNHEY and CDR2 SVGEGT. V lost 6 bases to trimming and J lost 7 bases, with 15 bases between them. CDR3 sequence: CASSRRGSGTQYF. In DNA form, the CDR3 reads TGTGCCAGCAGCCGCCGGGGCTCTGGGACCCAGTACTTC.

This clonotype occurred many times. The chain links TRBV12-3 or TRBV12-4 to TRBJ2-1; D is perhaps TRBD1 (5 bases). V lost 2 bases and J lost 10, with 9 bases in between. This CDR3 contains 12 residues. CDR3: CASSLLGAEQFF. The CDR3 DNA reads TGTGCCAGCAGTTTATTAGGGGCCGAGCAGTTCTTC.

The CDR3 is CSVETAGRKYF. DNA of the CDR3: TGCAGCGTTGAGACGGCGGGGAGGAAGTACTTC. This chain uses TRBV29-1 with TRBJ2-7, with a tentative D call TRBD2 (6 bases). The germline gives CDR1 SQVTM, CDR2 ANQGSEA. This CDR3 has 11 amino acids. V was clipped by 3 bases and J by 11 bases, with 14 bases between them.

On this clonotype itself: The junction does not match germline at one end; this may be a read error. The V and J genes are TRBV7-2 and TRBJ1-4; D remains unclear. Germline CDR1 is SGHTA and CDR2 is FQGNSA. This CDR3 has 13 residues. The CDR3 nucleotides are TGTGCCAGCAGCCTAGCAATTCGGGAAAAACTGTTTTTT. Translation gives CASSLAIREKLFF.

This clonotype was counted many times. This chain uses TRBV5-1 with TRBJ2-5; TRBD2 aligns across 8 bases. V lost 0 bases and J lost 5; bases outside the gene matches: 3. CDR1 and CDR2 (germline): SGHRS, YFSETQ. The CDR3 totals 14 residues. In nucleotides, the CDR3 is TGCGCCAGCAGCTTGGGGACTAGCAAGGAGACCCAGTACTTC. Residues: CASSLGTSKETQYF.

The genes are TRBV7-9 and TRBJ1-2; 9 bases are a match to TRBD1. V lost 5 bases to trimming and J lost 8 bases; unmatched junction nucleotides: 9. The length of the CDR3 is 14 residues. Germline V CDR1 and CDR2: SEHNR, FQNEAQ (reference sequence). The CDR3 nucleotides are TGTGCCAGCAGCACGGGACAGGGCTATGGAGGCTACACCTTC. This codes for CASSTGQGYGGYTF.

This clonotype turned up a few times. The chain employs TRBV28 and TRBJ1-4; D not certain. V was trimmed by 5 bases and J by 3 bases, leaving 13 bases between them. Germline-derived CDR1 and CDR2 are MDHEN and SYDVKM. The CDR3 covers 15 residues. This CDR3 reads CASSPRVNANEKLFF. CDR3 nucleotide sequence: TGTGCCAGCAGTCCCAGAGTAAACGCTAATGAAAAACTGTTTTTT.

In this sample, this clonotype turned up many times. The V call is TRBV7-2, the J call TRBJ2-5; D uncertain. The CDR3 is 12 amino acids. Germline CDR1 and CDR2: SGHTA and FQGNSA. Trimming took 6 bases from V and 11 from J, leaving 16 bases between them. The CDR3 reads CASRGPSVRQYF. DNA for the CDR3: TGTGCCAGCAGGGGTCCGTCAGTCCGTCAGTACTTC.

The table lists this clonotype with many counts. The chain combines TRBV10-3 with TRBJ2-3; D is unclear. Germline V CDR1 and CDR2: ENHRY, SYGVKD. V dropped 10 bases and J dropped 5 bases, with 22 bases sitting between them. The CDR3 length is 15 residues. CDR3 bases: TGTGCCACCTCCGAGGCGAGCCAGAGTGGAGATACGCAGTATTTT. Its translation is CATSEASQSGDTQYF.

Only a few counts were recorded for this clonotype. J is TRBJ2-2 and V is TRBV9; D assignment may be TRBD1 or TRBD2 (5 bases each). V was shortened by 3 bases and J by 1 base, with 19 bases between the two germline ends. CDR3 length: 18 amino acids. Germline V CDR1 and CDR2: SGDLS, YYNGEE. As DNA, the CDR3 is TGTGCCAGCAGCGCCCCTGGGACCCCGAGGGAGAACACCGGGGAGCTGTTTTTT. Translating it yields CASSAPGTPRENTGELFF.

This clonotype was recorded once. Here the CDR3 reads CASSWGGRNTEAFF. The CDR3, as DNA: TGTGCCAGCAGTTGGGGGGGGCGGAACACTGAAGCTTTCTTT. The V call is TRBV27, the J call TRBJ1-1; tentatively, D is TRBD1 (6 bases). This CDR3 spans 14 amino acids. The germline V gene encodes CDR1 MNHEY and CDR2 SMNVEV (reference sequence). Between the trimmed V and J ends, which lost 4 bases and 1 base, there was a span of 10 bases.

The rearrangement uses TRBV29-1 and TRBJ1-5, with a weak D call TRBD1 (6 bases). Germline V CDR1 and CDR2: SQVTM, ANQGSEA. The CDR3 contains 13 residues. The V gene lost 4 bases and the J gene lost 11 bases, with 18 bases spanning the gap. As DNA, the CDR3 is TGCAGCGTTGCGCCTAGGGGGGGGCAGGCCCAGCATTTT. Translated, it gives CSVAPRGGQAQHF.

The chain links TRBV6-2 or TRBV6-3 to TRBJ1-5; TRBD1 is a possible D gene (5 bases). This CDR3 has 14 residues. Germline-derived CDR1 and CDR2 are MNHEY and SVGEGT. V shed 7 bases and J shed 5 bases, with 15 bases lying between them. The CDR3 loop reads CASTLTGTHQPQHF. CDR3 bases: TGTGCCAGCACCCTAACAGGAACCCATCAGCCCCAGCATTTT.

The rearrangement uses TRBV5-4 and TRBJ2-1, with D perhaps being TRBD1 or TRBD2 (5 bases each). V was pared by 7 bases and J by 0 bases, with 11 bases between. Per germline, CDR1 SGHNT and CDR2 YYREEE (reference sequence). CDR3 length equals 14 residues. This CDR3 reads CASGGRSSYNEQFF. CDR3 nucleotides: TGTGCCAGCGGGGGACGGAGCTCCTACAATGAGCAGTTCTTC.

The rearrangement uses TRBV29-1 and TRBJ2-6; D is possibly TRBD1 or TRBD2 (5 bases each). Germline values: CDR1 SQVTM, CDR2 ANQGSEA. The CDR3 contains 15 residues. V was cut by 4 bases and J by 4 bases, with 14 bases left in between. The CDR3 is CSVGFGAPGANVLTF. CDR3 DNA: TGCAGCGTTGGATTCGGGGCCCCAGGGGCCAACGTCCTGACTTTC.